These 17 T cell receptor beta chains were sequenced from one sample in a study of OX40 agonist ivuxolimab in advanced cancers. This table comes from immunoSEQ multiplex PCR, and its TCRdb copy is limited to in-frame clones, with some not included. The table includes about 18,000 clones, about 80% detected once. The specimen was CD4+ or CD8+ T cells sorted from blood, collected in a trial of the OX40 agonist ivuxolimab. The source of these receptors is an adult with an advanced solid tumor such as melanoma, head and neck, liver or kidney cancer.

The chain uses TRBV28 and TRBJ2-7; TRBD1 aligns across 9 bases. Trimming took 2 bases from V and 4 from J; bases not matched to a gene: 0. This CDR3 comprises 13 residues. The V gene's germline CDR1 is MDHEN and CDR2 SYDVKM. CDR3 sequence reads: CASSLGQGYEQYF. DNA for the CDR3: TGTGCCAGCAGTTTAGGACAGGGGTACGAGCAGTACTTC.

For the CDR3, the DNA is TGCAGCGTTGGAACTAACCAGTTCTTC. Translating gives CSVGTNQFF. The J gene is TRBJ2-1, the V gene TRBV29-1; D remains ambiguous. The CDR3 loop spans 9 amino acids. In germline, CDR1 is SQVTM, CDR2 ANQGSEA. V was clipped by 4 bases and J by 13 bases, with 8 bases between them.

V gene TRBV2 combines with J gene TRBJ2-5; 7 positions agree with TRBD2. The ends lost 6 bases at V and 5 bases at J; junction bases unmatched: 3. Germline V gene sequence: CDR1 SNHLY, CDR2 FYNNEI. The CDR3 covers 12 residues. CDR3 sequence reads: CASRGGRETQYF. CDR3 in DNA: TGTGCCAGCAGGGGGGGGAGGGAGACCCAGTACTTC.

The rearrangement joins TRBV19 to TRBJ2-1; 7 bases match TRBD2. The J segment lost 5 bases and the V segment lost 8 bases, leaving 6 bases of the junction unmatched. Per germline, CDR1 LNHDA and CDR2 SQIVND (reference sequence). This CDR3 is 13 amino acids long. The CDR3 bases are TGTGCCAGTGGGCGGGGAGGGGACAATGAGCAGTTCTTC. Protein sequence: CASGRGGDNEQFF.

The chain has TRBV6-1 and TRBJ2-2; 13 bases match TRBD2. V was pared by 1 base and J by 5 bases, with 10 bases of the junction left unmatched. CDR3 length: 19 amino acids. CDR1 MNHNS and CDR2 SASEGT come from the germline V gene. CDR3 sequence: CASSEGLAGGPARTGELFF. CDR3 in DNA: TGTGCCAGCAGTGAAGGACTAGCGGGGGGCCCCGCGCGTACCGGGGAGCTGTTTTTT.

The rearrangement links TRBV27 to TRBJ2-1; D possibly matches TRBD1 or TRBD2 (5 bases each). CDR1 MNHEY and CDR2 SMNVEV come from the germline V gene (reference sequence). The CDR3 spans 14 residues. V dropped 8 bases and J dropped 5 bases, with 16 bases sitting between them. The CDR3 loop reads CASAPWQGDNEQFF. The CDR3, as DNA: TGTGCCAGCGCCCCCTGGCAGGGAGACAATGAGCAGTTCTTC.

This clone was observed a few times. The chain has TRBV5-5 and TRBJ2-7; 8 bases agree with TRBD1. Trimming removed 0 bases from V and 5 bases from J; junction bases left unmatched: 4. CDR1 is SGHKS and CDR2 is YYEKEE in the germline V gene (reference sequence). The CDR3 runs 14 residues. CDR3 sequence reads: CASSLGWTGHEQYF. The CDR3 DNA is TGTGCCAGCAGCTTGGGTTGGACAGGGCACGAGCAGTACTTC.

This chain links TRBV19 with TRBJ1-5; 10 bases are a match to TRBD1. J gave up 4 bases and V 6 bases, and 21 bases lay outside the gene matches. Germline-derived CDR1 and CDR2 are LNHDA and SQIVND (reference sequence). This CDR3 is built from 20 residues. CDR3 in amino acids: CASSPSHPGQGIPWNQPQHF. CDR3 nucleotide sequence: TGTGCCAGTAGCCCCAGTCACCCGGGACAGGGGATTCCTTGGAATCAGCCCCAGCATTTT.

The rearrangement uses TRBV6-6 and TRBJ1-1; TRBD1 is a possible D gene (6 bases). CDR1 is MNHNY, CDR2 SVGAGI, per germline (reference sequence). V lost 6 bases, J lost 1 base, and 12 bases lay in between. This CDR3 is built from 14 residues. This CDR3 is CASSPTGSNTEAFF. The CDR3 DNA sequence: TGTGCCAGCAGCCCGACAGGATCGAACACTGAAGCTTTCTTT.

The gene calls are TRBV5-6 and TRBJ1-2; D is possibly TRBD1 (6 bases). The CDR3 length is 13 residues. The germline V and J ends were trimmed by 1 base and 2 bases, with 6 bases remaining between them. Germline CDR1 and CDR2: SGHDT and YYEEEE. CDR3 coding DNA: TGTGCCAGCAGCTTGCAGGGGAACTATGGCTACACCTTC. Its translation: CASSLQGNYGYTF.

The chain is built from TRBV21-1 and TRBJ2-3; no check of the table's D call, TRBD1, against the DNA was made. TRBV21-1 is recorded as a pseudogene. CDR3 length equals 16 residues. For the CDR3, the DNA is TGTGCCAGCAGCAATCCTAAGGGGGCGAGCACAGATACGCAGTATTTT. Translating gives CASSNPKGASTDTQYF.

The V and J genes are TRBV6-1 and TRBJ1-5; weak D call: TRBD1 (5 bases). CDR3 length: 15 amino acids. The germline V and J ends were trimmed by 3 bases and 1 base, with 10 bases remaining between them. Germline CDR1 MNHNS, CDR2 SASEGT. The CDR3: CASSEYGGSNQPQHF. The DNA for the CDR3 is TGTGCCAGCAGTGAGTACGGGGGGAGCAATCAGCCCCAGCATTTT.

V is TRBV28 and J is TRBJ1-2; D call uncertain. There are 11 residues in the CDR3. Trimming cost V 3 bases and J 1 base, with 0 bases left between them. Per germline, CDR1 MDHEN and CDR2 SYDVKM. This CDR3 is CASSFNYGYTF. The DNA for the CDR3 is TGTGCCAGCAGTTTTAACTATGGCTACACCTTC.

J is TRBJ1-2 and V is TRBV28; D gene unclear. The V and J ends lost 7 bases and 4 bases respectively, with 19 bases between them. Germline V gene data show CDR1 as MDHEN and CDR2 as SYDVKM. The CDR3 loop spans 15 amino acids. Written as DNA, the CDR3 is TGTGCCAGCACCAACAGAATGCGACGAGTCTATGGCTACACCTTC. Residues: CASTNRMRRVYGYTF.

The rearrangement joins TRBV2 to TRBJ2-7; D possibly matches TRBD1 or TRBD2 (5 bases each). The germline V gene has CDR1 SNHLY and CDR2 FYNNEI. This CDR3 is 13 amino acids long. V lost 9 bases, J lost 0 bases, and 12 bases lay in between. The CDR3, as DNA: TGTGCCAGTAAAGGGACGGACTCCTACGAGCAGTACTTC. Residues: CASKGTDSYEQYF.

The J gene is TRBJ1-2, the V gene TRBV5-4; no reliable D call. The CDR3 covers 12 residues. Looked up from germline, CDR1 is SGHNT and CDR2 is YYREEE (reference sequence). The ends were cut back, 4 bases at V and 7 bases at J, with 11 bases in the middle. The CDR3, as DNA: TGTGCCAGCAGCCCAGGTCTCGGTGGCTACACCTTC. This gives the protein CASSPGLGGYTF.

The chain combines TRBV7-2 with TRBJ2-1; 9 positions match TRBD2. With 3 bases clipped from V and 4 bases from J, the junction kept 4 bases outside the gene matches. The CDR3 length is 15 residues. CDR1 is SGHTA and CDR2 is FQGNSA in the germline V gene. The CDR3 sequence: CASSFASGAYNEQFF. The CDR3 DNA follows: TGTGCCAGCAGCTTCGCTAGCGGGGCTTACAATGAGCAGTTCTTC. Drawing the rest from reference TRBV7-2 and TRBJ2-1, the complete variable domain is GAGVSQSPSNKVTEKGKDVELRCDPISGHTALYWYRQSLGQGLEFLIYFQGNSAPDKSGLPSDRFSAERTGGSVSTLTIQRTQQEDSAVYLCASSFASGAYNEQFFGPGTRLTVL.